The present TCR beta chain was sequenced within a study of cytomegalovirus exposure and HLA in healthy donors. Study-wide findings and caveats: According to a subsequent analysis, TCR clusters from the first cohort were inclined to appear together in the 90 to 150 validation repertoires. Using the classifier, cytomegalovirus status was reportedly diagnosed with high specificity and sensitivity. The study flagged approximately 180 TCR beta chains as cytomegalovirus-associated.

The donors were members of the validation cohort comprising about 130 subjects, separate from the roughly 650-subject first cohort. As regards this clone: The antigen is not known.

Per germline, CDR1 SGHDN and CDR2 FVKESK. V was trimmed by 5 bases and J by 1 base, leaving 9 bases between them. The CDR3 is made up of 15 amino acids. Sequencing was performed with immunoSEQ multiplex PCR; in TCRdb, only in-frame clones are kept and a portion is missing. The sample lists about 90,000 clones, 80% to 85% occurring once. The specimen sequenced was PBMCs. The source is a woman under 30 in good health and CMV-seropositive. The chain has TRBV14 and TRBJ1-6, with D hard to call. The CDR3 coding sequence is TGTGCCAGCAGCGGGGAGTTTTCCTATAATTCACCCCTCCACTTT. Its protein is CASSGEFSYNSPLHF.